The TCR beta chain under discussion was sequenced for a study of CD8 T cells in Susac syndrome. Across the study: Patients with Susac syndrome were therapy-naive, taking corticosteroids, with some also receiving intravenous immunoglobulin, or taking intravenous immunoglobulin alone at the time their blood was drawn.

It was with random hexamers that roughly 0.5 to 1 ug RNA was reverse transcribed. TCRdb independently ran MiXCR on the immunoSEQ multiplex PCR reads; one entry per CDR3 protein. Among 160,000 or so distinct CDR3 sequences listed, approximately 95% were seen once. This clonotype occurred once. V was pared by 6 bases and J by 8 bases, with 19 bases between. The CDR3 covers 14 residues. The germline V gene encodes CDR1 MNHEY and CDR2 SMNVEV (reference sequence). Sequencing was done on a sample of CD4+ T cells from PBMCs. The gene calls are TRBV27 and TRBJ1-2, with D possibly matching TRBD1 (6 bases). The sequence derives from a human donor with Susac syndrome. CDR3 in DNA: TGTGCCAGCAGCAAATACACTCAGGGGAGCGGCTACACCTTC. Its protein product is CASSKYTQGSGYTF.